The clone carrying this T cell receptor (beta chain) has at least ten counts. The antigen is unknown. The investigators amplified TCR beta CDR3 regions from RNA transcripts. TCR CDR3 underwent first-round RT-PCR with the HTBI primer set. TCRdb analysed the multiplex PCR reads with MiXCR anew, one entry per CDR3 protein. This sample has about 260,000 distinct CDR3 sequences, with roughly 17% found just once. This sample is drawn from a study of T cells in Graves' hyperthyroidism and ophthalmopathy. Study-wide findings and caveats: Through a model of 13 V-J features, ophthalmopathy was separated from stable hyperthyroidism.

V lost 3 bases and J lost 0, with 11 bases in between. The CDR3 runs to 15 residues. Germline-derived CDR1 and CDR2 are LGHDT and YNNKEL (reference sequence). Sequenced material: blood. This TCR was recovered from a woman between 18 and 29 years old with Graves' ophthalmopathy. The chain joins TRBV3-1 to TRBJ1-2; tentative D call: TRBD1 (6 bases). This CDR3 is CASSHLRGANYGYTF. DNA of the CDR3: TGTGCCAGCAGCCACCTTAGGGGGGCTAACTATGGCTACACCTTC.